Below are 17 T cell receptor beta chains sequenced from a single sample in a study of T cell responses to AZD1222 COVID-19 vaccine. The assay was immunoSEQ multiplex PCR, and TCRdb's table has in-frame clones only and misses some. The sample has 140,000 to 150,000 clones; nearly 90% are singletons. Sequencing used peripheral blood, obtained on day 0 of AZD1222 vaccination. These receptors were obtained from an adult in good health.

The rearrangement links TRBV4-1 to TRBJ2-5; D is ambiguous. V dropped 2 bases and J dropped 5 bases, with 9 bases sitting between them. Germline CDR1 and CDR2: MGHRA and YSYEKL. The CDR3 covers 13 residues. CDR3 region: CASSQLMVETQYF. CDR3 in DNA: TGCGCCAGCAGCCAATTGATGGTTGAGACCCAGTACTTC.

The V and J genes are TRBV18 and TRBJ1-1; D gene unclear. This CDR3 has 16 amino acids. V was pared by 6 bases and J by 1 base, with 18 bases between. In germline, CDR1 is KGHSH, CDR2 LQKENI. The CDR3 loop reads CASSLNAVGTNTEAFF. The CDR3 DNA is TGTGCCAGCTCTCTTAACGCGGTAGGTACGAACACTGAAGCTTTCTTT.

The DNA for the CDR3 is TGTGCCAGCAGTACGGGACAGAGCTCCTACGAGCAGTACTTC. Its translation: CASSTGQSSYEQYF. V is TRBV27 and J is TRBJ2-7; 7 positions agree with TRBD1. The V gene end was trimmed by 5 bases and the J gene end by 0 bases; junction bases not matched to a gene: 4. The CDR3 extends over 14 amino acids. The germline gives CDR1 MNHEY, CDR2 SMNVEV (reference sequence).

The V gene is TRBV12-3 or TRBV12-4, the J gene TRBJ1-2, with TRBD1 matching 8 bases. Trimming cost V 6 bases and J 7 bases; bases outside gene matches: 7. CDR3 length: 13 amino acids. DNA of the CDR3: TGTGCCAGCAGACGACAGGGGAGGTCTGGCTACACCTTC. The encoded protein is CASRRQGRSGYTF.

The chain uses TRBV6-2 or TRBV6-3 and TRBJ1-5, with a possible D match to TRBD1 (6 bases). The CDR3 is 13 amino acids. Germline V gives CDR1 MNHEY, CDR2 SVGEGT. Trimming cost V 6 bases and J 2 bases, with 8 bases left between them. CDR3 DNA: TGTGCCAGCAGATACAGGGGCAATCAGCCCCAGCATTTT. Amino acid sequence: CASRYRGNQPQHF.

The rearrangement uses TRBV7-9 and TRBJ1-1, with 7 nucleotides matching TRBD1. The germline V gene encodes CDR1 SEHNR and CDR2 FQNEAQ (reference sequence). The trim removed 2 bases at V and 6 bases at J, leaving 9 bases unmatched. CDR3 length equals 15 residues. This chain's CDR3 is CASSLREGAQAEAFF. The DNA of the CDR3 is TGTGCCAGCAGCTTAAGGGAGGGGGCTCAGGCTGAAGCTTTCTTT.

V gene TRBV6-5 combines with J gene TRBJ2-7; no reliable D call. The germline V gene encodes CDR1 MNHEY and CDR2 SVGAGI. The V gene lost 2 bases and the J gene lost 1 base, with 12 bases spanning the gap. The CDR3 extends over 15 amino acids. The CDR3 sequence is CASSYHPPGSYEQYF. The CDR3 nucleotides are TGTGCCAGCAGTTACCACCCCCCCGGTTCCTACGAGCAGTACTTC.

This clone was seen a single time. The V gene is TRBV28, the J gene TRBJ1-5; 7 nucleotides match TRBD1. Germline lookup yields CDR1 MDHEN and CDR2 SYDVKM. The CDR3 is made up of 15 amino acids. The V segment lost 6 bases and the J segment 1 base; nucleotides outside the gene matches: 6. As DNA, the CDR3 is TGTGCCAGCAGCCTTCCGACAGGGAGCAATCAGCCCCAGCATTTT. Its translation is CASSLPTGSNQPQHF.

The J gene is TRBJ2-5, the V gene TRBV5-5; 9 nucleotides align to TRBD1. Trimming removed 6 bases from V and 2 bases from J; junction bases left unmatched: 8. From germline, CDR1 is SGHKS and CDR2 YYEKEE (reference sequence). The CDR3 totals 15 residues. CDR3 nucleotides: TGTGCCAGCAATAACAGGGGGCTAGGACAAGAGACCCAGTACTTC. Encoded protein: CASNNRGLGQETQYF. The complete variable domain, with remaining parts taken from reference TRBV5-5 and TRBJ2-5, reads DAGVTQSPTHLIKTRGQQVTLRCSPISGHKSVSWYQQVLGQGPQFIFQYYEKEERGRGNFPDRFSARQFPNYSSELNVNALLLGDSALYLCASNNRGLGQETQYFGPGTRLLVL.

The CDR3 DNA is TGTGCCAGCAGCGCCTCTTCTTACCCGAACACTGAAGCTTTCTTT. It specifies CASSASSYPNTEAFF. The rearrangement links TRBV9 to TRBJ1-1; D uncertain. This CDR3 contains 15 residues. Germline V gives CDR1 SGDLS, CDR2 YYNGEE. With 3 bases removed from V and 1 base from J, the gap between germline ends came to 13 bases.

CDR3 loop: CASSLGGVYSEQYF. The CDR3 DNA reads TGTGCCAGCAGCTTAGGTGGGGTATACAGCGAGCAGTACTTC. V usage is TRBV11-3 and J usage is TRBJ2-7; no firm D call. The V gene's germline CDR1 is SGHNT and CDR2 YENEEA. V was shortened by 1 base and J by 6 bases, with 13 bases between the two germline ends. The CDR3 sequence is 14 residues long.

This sequence joins TRBV6-6 and TRBJ2-7, with unresolved D. The germline V and J ends were trimmed by 7 bases and 2 bases, with 6 bases remaining between them. The CDR3 totals 11 residues. Germline V gives CDR1 MNHNY, CDR2 SVGAGI (reference sequence). The CDR3 spells CASTDAYEQYF. The CDR3 bases are TGTGCCAGCACCGACGCCTACGAGCAGTACTTC.

The V and J genes are TRBV19 and TRBJ1-2; D possibly corresponds to TRBD1 (5 bases). Deletions cut 6 bases from V and 6 bases from J, with 14 bases between. Germline CDR1 LNHDA, CDR2 SQIVND (reference sequence). The CDR3 extends over 13 amino acids. The CDR3 nucleotides read TGTGCCAGTAGCGGGACGCTGCTTCATGGCTACACCTTC. It encodes CASSGTLLHGYTF.

This clone was seen only once. V and J are TRBV3-1 (or the pseudogene TRBV3-2) and TRBJ2-6; either TRBD1 or TRBD2 may fit D (5 bases each). Germline CDR1 and CDR2: LGHDT and YNNKEL (reference sequence). The germline V and J ends were trimmed by 7 bases and 4 bases, with 14 bases remaining between them. CDR3 length: 15 amino acids. This CDR3 is CASTNGWGGANVLTF. The CDR3 DNA sequence: TGTGCCAGCACCAACGGATGGGGGGGGGCCAACGTCCTGACTTTC.

This clone appeared once. The chain combines TRBV5-1 with TRBJ1-4; no definite D call. The CDR3 extends over 18 amino acids. Looked up from germline, CDR1 is SGHRS and CDR2 is YFSETQ. The germline V and J ends were trimmed by 0 bases and 2 bases, with 17 bases remaining between them. CDR3: CASSLVSGVPATNEKLFF. As DNA, the CDR3 is TGCGCCAGCAGCTTGGTTAGTGGCGTACCGGCCACTAATGAAAAACTGTTTTTT.

This clone was found a few times. The rearrangement joins TRBV2 to TRBJ1-6, with D uncertain. This CDR3 is built from 14 residues. CDR1 SNHLY and CDR2 FYNNEI come from the germline V gene. V was cut by 7 bases and J by 10 bases, with 17 bases left in between. CDR3 in DNA: TGTGCCAGCACGGACCGACCGCTGCAATCACCCCTCCACTTT. This codes for CASTDRPLQSPLHF.

The CDR3 nucleotides are TGTGCCAGTACCCCCCAAGGTCGACAGGGGGGCTATGGCTACACCTTC. It is translated as CASTPQGRQGGYGYTF. V and J are TRBV19 and TRBJ1-2; 9 bases line up with TRBD1. Per the germline V gene, CDR1 is LNHDA and CDR2 is SQIVND (reference sequence). The CDR3 consists of 16 residues. V lost 7 bases to trimming and J lost 4 bases; unmatched junction nucleotides: 13.